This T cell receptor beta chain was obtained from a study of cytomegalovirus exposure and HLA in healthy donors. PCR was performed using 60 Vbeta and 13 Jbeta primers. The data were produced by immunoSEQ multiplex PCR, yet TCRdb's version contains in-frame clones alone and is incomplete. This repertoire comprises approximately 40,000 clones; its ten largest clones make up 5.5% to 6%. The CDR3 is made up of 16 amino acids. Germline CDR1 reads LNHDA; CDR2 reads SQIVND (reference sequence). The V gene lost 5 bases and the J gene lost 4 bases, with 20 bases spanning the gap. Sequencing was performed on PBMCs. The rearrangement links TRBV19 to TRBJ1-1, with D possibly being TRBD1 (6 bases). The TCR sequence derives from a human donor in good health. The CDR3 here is CASSPRTSTRGTEAFF. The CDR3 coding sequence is TGTGCCAGTAGTCCTCGGACATCCACCAGGGGCACTGAAGCTTTCTTT.